A selection of T cell receptor beta chains follows, all from one sample in a study of cytomegalovirus exposure and HLA in healthy donors. Method: immunoSEQ multiplex PCR; TCRdb's copy keeps in-frame clones and lacks some. The sample yields some 55,000 clones, about 80% seen once. The sequencing sample was made of PBMCs. The origin of the receptors is a man in his forties in good health and CMV-seronegative. Each CDR3 is given with its conserved first and last residue. The order of the fields is CDR3 DNA, CDR3 protein, V gene, J gene, CDR3 length, clone size, D gene. D genes are given only for firm matches. Clone size is stated in some rows and not others, as once, few, many or a class when expanded.

CDR3nt: TGCGCCAGCAGCCAAGACAGGGTCACCGGGGAGCTGTTTTTT
CDR3aa: CASSQDRVTGELFF
v_gene: TRBV4-3
j_gene: TRBJ2-2
len: 14
abundance: -
d_gene: -

CDR3nt: TGTGCCAGCAGCCAAAGAGCTTTGGGCGGGGGGGCGTCAGATACGCAGTATTTT
CDR3aa: CASSQRALGGGASDTQYF
v_gene: TRBV4-2
j_gene: TRBJ2-3
len: 18
abundance: -
d_gene: TRBD2

CDR3nt: TGCGCCAGCAGCTTGGGGACAGGGGAAAGGGCAAACACCATATATTTT
CDR3aa: CASSLGTGERANTIYF
v_gene: TRBV5-1
j_gene: TRBJ1-3
len: 16
abundance: -
d_gene: TRBD1

CDR3nt: TGTGCCAGCAGCCAATTTTGGCGGGGGAGCTCCTACAATGAGCAGTTCTTC
CDR3aa: CASSQFWRGSSYNEQFF
v_gene: TRBV14
j_gene: TRBJ2-1
len: 17
abundance: -
d_gene: TRBD2

CDR3nt: TGCGCCAGCAGCCAAGTTGCCGGTAGCAATCAGCCCCAGCATTTT
CDR3aa: CASSQVAGSNQPQHF
v_gene: TRBV4-1
j_gene: TRBJ1-5
len: 15
abundance: -
d_gene: -

CDR3nt: TGCGCCAGCAGTGAAGGCGGGAGCACAGATACGCAGTATTTT
CDR3aa: CASSEGGSTDTQYF
v_gene: TRBV10-1
j_gene: TRBJ2-3
len: 14
abundance: once
d_gene: -

CDR3nt: TGCAGCGTTGAAATAAATACAGTGAACACTGAAGCTTTCTTT
CDR3aa: CSVEINTVNTEAFF
v_gene: TRBV29-1
j_gene: TRBJ1-1
len: 14
abundance: -
d_gene: -

CDR3nt: TGTGCCTGGAGGGGGCAGCCAGGGGATGACATTCAGTACTTC
CDR3aa: CAWRGQPGDDIQYF
v_gene: TRBV30
j_gene: TRBJ2-4
len: 14
abundance: -
d_gene: -

CDR3nt: TGTGCCAGCAGTCGCGCGGGGGGTAGCACAGATACGCAGTATTTT
CDR3aa: CASSRAGGSTDTQYF
v_gene: TRBV6-5
j_gene: TRBJ2-3
len: 15
abundance: few
d_gene: TRBD2

CDR3nt: TGTGCCAGCAGCGTAGATCCCGACAGGGCAGCCAACTCTGGGGCCAACGTCCTGACTTTC
CDR3aa: CASSVDPDRAANSGANVLTF
v_gene: TRBV9
j_gene: TRBJ2-6
len: 20
abundance: -
d_gene: TRBD1

CDR3nt: TGTGCTAGTGGTTTGGTAACAGCGGGGAGCTCCTACAATGAGCAGTTCTTC
CDR3aa: CASGLVTAGSSYNEQFF
v_gene: TRBV12-5
j_gene: TRBJ2-1
len: 17
abundance: -
d_gene: TRBD2

CDR3nt: TGTGCCAGCAGCTTGGCTCTAGCGGGGGTCAATGAGCAGTTCTTC
CDR3aa: CASSLALAGVNEQFF
v_gene: TRBV5-8
j_gene: TRBJ2-1
len: 15
abundance: -
d_gene: TRBD2

CDR3nt: TGTGCCAGTAGTACGGACAGCTACAATCAGCCCCAGCATTTT
CDR3aa: CASSTDSYNQPQHF
v_gene: TRBV19
j_gene: TRBJ1-5
len: 14
abundance: -
d_gene: -

CDR3nt: TGTGCCAGCAGCTTAGGCACAATGAACACCGGGGAGCTGTTTTTT
CDR3aa: CASSLGTMNTGELFF
v_gene: TRBV7-2
j_gene: TRBJ2-2
len: 15
abundance: once
d_gene: -

CDR3nt: TGTGCCAGCAGGGCAGGGGGCTCTGGGGCCAACGTCCTGACTTTC
CDR3aa: CASRAGGSGANVLTF
v_gene: TRBV14
j_gene: TRBJ2-6
len: 15
abundance: -
d_gene: TRBD1

CDR3nt: TGCGCCAGCAGCTCGAGACGGACAGGACCCTCCTCTGGGGCCAACGTCCTGACTTTC
CDR3aa: CASSSRRTGPSSGANVLTF
v_gene: TRBV5-1
j_gene: TRBJ2-6
len: 19
abundance: -
d_gene: TRBD1

CDR3nt: TGTGCCATCAGAGACAGGGCCAACACTGAAGCTTTCTTT
CDR3aa: CAIRDRANTEAFF
v_gene: TRBV10-3
j_gene: TRBJ1-1
len: 13
abundance: -
d_gene: TRBD1

CDR3nt: TGCGCCAGCAGCATCTCCCTAGATCCCGGCGGGGAGCTGTTTTTT
CDR3aa: CASSISLDPGGELFF
v_gene: TRBV4-1
j_gene: TRBJ2-2
len: 15
abundance: -
d_gene: -

CDR3nt: TGTGCCAGCAGATCTTCTAGCGGGGGCCAAGAGACCCAGTACTTC
CDR3aa: CASRSSSGGQETQYF
v_gene: TRBV6-6
j_gene: TRBJ2-5
len: 15
abundance: -
d_gene: TRBD2

CDR3nt: TGTGCCAGCAGCGCCGAAGGACTAGCGGGGGGCCTCGGGGAGACCCAGTACTTC
CDR3aa: CASSAEGLAGGLGETQYF
v_gene: TRBV9
j_gene: TRBJ2-5
len: 18
abundance: -
d_gene: TRBD2

CDR3nt: TGTGCCAGCAGCTTTTCTCCTAGCGGGGGGGCAAGTAATGAGCAGTTCTTC
CDR3aa: CASSFSPSGGASNEQFF
v_gene: TRBV11-1
j_gene: TRBJ2-1
len: 17
abundance: -
d_gene: TRBD2

CDR3nt: TGTGCCAGCAGTTACCGGGGTAGCTCCTATAATTCACCCCTCCACTTT
CDR3aa: CASSYRGSSYNSPLHF
v_gene: TRBV6-5
j_gene: TRBJ1-6
len: 16
abundance: few
d_gene: -

CDR3nt: TGTGCCAGCGCTGAGGGGCGGGGGGATTATTCAGACACAGATACGCAGTATTTT
CDR3aa: CASAEGRGDYSDTDTQYF
v_gene: TRBV7-9
j_gene: TRBJ2-3
len: 18
abundance: -
d_gene: TRBD2

CDR3nt: TGTGCCAGCAGTTACTCGAACAGGGGAACCGGGGAGCTGTTTTTT
CDR3aa: CASSYSNRGTGELFF
v_gene: TRBV6-5
j_gene: TRBJ2-2
len: 15
abundance: -
d_gene: TRBD1

CDR3nt: TGTGCCAGCAGTGACCAGTCTAGCGGCAATGAGCAGTTCTTC
CDR3aa: CASSDQSSGNEQFF
v_gene: TRBV6-4
j_gene: TRBJ2-1
len: 14
abundance: -
d_gene: TRBD2